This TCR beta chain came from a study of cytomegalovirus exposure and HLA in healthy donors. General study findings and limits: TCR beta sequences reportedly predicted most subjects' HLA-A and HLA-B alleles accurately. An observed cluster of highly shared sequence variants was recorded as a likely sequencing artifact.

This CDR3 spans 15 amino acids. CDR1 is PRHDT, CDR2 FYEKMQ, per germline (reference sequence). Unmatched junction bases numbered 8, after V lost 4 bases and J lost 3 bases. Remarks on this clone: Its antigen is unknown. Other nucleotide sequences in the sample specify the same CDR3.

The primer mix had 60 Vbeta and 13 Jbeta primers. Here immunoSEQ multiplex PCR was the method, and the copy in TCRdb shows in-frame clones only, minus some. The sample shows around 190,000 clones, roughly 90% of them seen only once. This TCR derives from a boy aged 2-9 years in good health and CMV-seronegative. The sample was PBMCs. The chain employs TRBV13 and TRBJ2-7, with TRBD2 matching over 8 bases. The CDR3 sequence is CASSSEREGRYEQYF. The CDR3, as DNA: TGTGCCAGCAGCTCCGAACGGGAGGGACGCTACGAGCAGTACTTC.